Following are 8 T cell receptor beta chains from one sample sequenced in a study of cytomegalovirus exposure and HLA in healthy donors. A multiplex PCR was run with 60 Vbeta primers and 13 Jbeta primers. TCRdb keeps only in-frame clones here, not all; method: immunoSEQ multiplex PCR. In the table there are some 150,000 clones, roughly 83% of which are singletons. The sample was PBMCs. All receptors come from a man aged 35-49 years in good health and CMV-seronegative.

V and J are TRBV7-8 and TRBJ2-7; 7 bases are a match to TRBD2. V dropped 1 base and J dropped 3; count of bases not matched to a gene: 6. Germline lookup yields CDR1 SGHVS and CDR2 FQNEAQ. The CDR3 loop spans 15 amino acids. Written as DNA, the CDR3 is TGTGCCAGCAGCTTAGACTGGCGGGGGTTCTACGAGCAGTACTTC. It translates to CASSLDWRGFYEQYF.

The chain uses TRBV5-4 and TRBJ2-2, with D possibly matching TRBD2 (6 bases). Trimming took 3 bases from V and 5 from J, leaving 17 bases between them. The CDR3 is 16 residues long. The germline V gene encodes CDR1 SGHNT and CDR2 YYREEE (reference sequence). CDR3 bases: TGTGCCAGCAGCTCCGGTGTCGGGAGCGGTACCGGGGAGCTGTTTTTT. It specifies CASSSGVGSGTGELFF.

The chain combines TRBV5-6 with TRBJ1-2; the match to TRBD1 covers 7 bases. This CDR3 contains 13 residues. V lost 3 bases, J lost 2 bases, and 1 base stayed unmatched. Germline CDR1 and CDR2: SGHDT and YYEEEE. The CDR3 region is CASSSGQNYGYTF. The CDR3 DNA sequence: TGTGCCAGCAGCTCGGGACAGAACTATGGCTACACCTTC. The entire variable domain, with the rest obtained from reference TRBV5-6 and TRBJ1-2, is as follows: DAGVTQSPTHLIKTRGQQVTLRCSPKSGHDTVSWYQQALGQGPQFIFQYYEEEERQRGNFPDRFSGHQFPNYSSELNVNALLLGDSALYLCASSSGQNYGYTFGSGTRLTVV.

This rearrangement joins TRBV7-3 to TRBJ2-2; D is perhaps TRBD1 (6 bases). The V and J ends lost 1 base and 7 bases respectively, with 19 bases between them. Germline CDR1 is SGHTA and CDR2 is FQGTGA. This CDR3 comprises 17 residues. CDR3 sequence: CASSLNFREGDNGELFF. CDR3 DNA sequence: TGTGCCAGCAGCTTAAACTTTAGGGAAGGGGACAACGGGGAGCTGTTTTTT. The whole variable domain, filled in from reference TRBV7-3 and TRBJ2-2, reads GAGVSQTPSNKVTEKGKYVELRCDPISGHTALYWYRQSLGQGPEFLIYFQGTGAADDSGLPNDRFFAVRPEGSVSTLKIQRTERGDSAVYLCASSLNFREGDNGELFFGEGSRLTVL.

The V gene is TRBV11-2, the J gene TRBJ2-3; the match to TRBD2 covers 7 bases. CDR3 length: 16 residues. CDR1 SGHAT and CDR2 FQNNGV come from the germline V gene. V dropped 6 bases and J dropped 4; count of bases not matched to a gene: 13. The CDR3: CASRKPWGGSSDTQYF. CDR3 nucleotide sequence: TGTGCCAGCAGAAAACCCTGGGGGGGGAGCTCAGATACGCAGTATTTT. The full variable domain, its missing parts supplied by reference TRBV11-2 and TRBJ2-3, is EAGVAQSPRYKIIEKRQSVAFWCNPISGHATLYWYQQILGQGPKLLIQFQNNGVVDDSQLPKDRFSAERLKGVDSTLKIQPAKLEDSAVYLCASRKPWGGSSDTQYFGPGTRLTVL.

This rearrangement joins TRBV7-2 to TRBJ1-4; TRBD1 matches 10 bases. CDR1 and CDR2 from the germline V gene are SGHTA and FQGNSA. CDR3 length equals 15 residues. V dropped 5 bases and J dropped 8; count of bases not matched to a gene: 8. DNA for the CDR3: TGTGCCAGCAGCCCCTCCGGACAGGGGGGGGAAAAACTGTTTTTT. Translated: CASSPSGQGGEKLFF.

The chain combines TRBV11-3 with TRBJ2-6; possible D gene TRBD1, 7 bases. The V and J ends lost 4 bases and 1 base respectively, with 8 bases between them. The CDR3 loop spans 15 amino acids. CDR1 and CDR2 (germline): SGHNT, YENEEA. The CDR3 DNA reads TGTGCCAGCAGCTCAGGGGGGTCTGGGGCCAACGTCCTGACTTTC. This sequence encodes CASSSGGSGANVLTF.

The gene calls are TRBV19 and TRBJ1-2; the D gene is possibly TRBD1 (5 bases). CDR1 and CDR2 (germline): LNHDA, SQIVND (reference sequence). Trimming removed 9 bases at V and 7 bases at J, with 12 bases between. The CDR3 sequence is 11 residues long. CDR3 nucleotides: TGTGCCAGCGGGACTGACGCTGGCTACACCTTC. Its protein product is CASGTDAGYTF.